The 31 T cell receptor beta chains reported below all come from one sample, sequenced in a study of cytomegalovirus exposure and HLA in healthy donors. 60 Vbeta and 13 Jbeta primers were used in PCR. Produced via immunoSEQ multiplex PCR; TCRdb's table is partial and in-frame only. In the table there are about 69,000 clones, 74% of which are singletons. The sequencing input was PBMCs. The receptors shown here come from a woman aged 60-75 years in good health and CMV-seropositive.

The rearrangement links TRBV19 to TRBJ1-2; D is possibly TRBD1 (5 bases). The CDR3 length is 16 residues. The germline CDR1 and CDR2 sequences are LNHDA and SQIVND (reference sequence). The V gene lost 5 bases and the J gene lost 0 bases, with 16 bases spanning the gap. This CDR3 is CASSLGLLRTNYGYTF. DNA of the CDR3: TGTGCCAGTAGTTTGGGACTCCTTCGGACTAACTATGGCTACACCTTC. Variable domain in full (rest from reference TRBV19 and TRBJ1-2): DGGITQSPKYLFRKEGQNVTLSCEQNLNHDAMYWYRQDPGQGLRLIYYSQIVNDFQKGDIAEGYSVSREKKESFPLTVTSAQKNPTAFYLCASSLGLLRTNYGYTFGSGTRLTVV.

The sample holds many counts of this clone. The rearrangement joins TRBV6-1 to TRBJ1-5; 8 bases match TRBD1. The CDR3 contains 14 residues. The J segment lost 4 bases and the V segment lost 5 bases, leaving 4 bases of the junction unmatched. CDR1 is MNHNS and CDR2 is SASEGT in the germline V gene. The CDR3 reads CASSKYRGNQPQHF. For the CDR3, the DNA is TGTGCCAGCAGTAAATACAGGGGGAATCAGCCCCAGCATTTT.

This sequence joins TRBV11-2 and TRBJ2-3, with D possibly being TRBD1 (5 bases). Germline assignment: CDR1 SGHAT and CDR2 FQNNGV. V lost 0 bases to trimming and J lost 6 bases, with 7 bases between them. This CDR3 has 13 amino acids. The CDR3 DNA is TGTGCCAGCAGCTTAGAACAGGCTGATACGCAGTATTTT. This codes for CASSLEQADTQYF. Based on the CDR3 plus reference TRBV11-2 and TRBJ2-3, the full variable domain is EAGVAQSPRYKIIEKRQSVAFWCNPISGHATLYWYQQILGQGPKLLIQFQNNGVVDDSQLPKDRFSAERLKGVDSTLKIQPAKLEDSAVYLCASSLEQADTQYFGPGTRLTVL.

This chain joins TRBV2 and TRBJ1-5; weak D call: TRBD1 (5 bases). Per the germline V gene, CDR1 is SNHLY and CDR2 is FYNNEI. Trimming stripped 3 bases from V and 6 bases from J, with 12 bases between. This CDR3 comprises 14 residues. This CDR3 reads CASSDRGIGQPQHF. The CDR3 DNA reads TGTGCCAGCAGTGACCGGGGGATAGGTCAGCCCCAGCATTTT.

The rearrangement joins TRBV13 to TRBJ1-3, with a possible D match to TRBD1 (6 bases). Germline values: CDR1 PRHDT, CDR2 FYEKMQ (reference sequence). The CDR3 is 15 amino acids. The V gene lost 4 bases and the J gene lost 5 bases, with 15 bases spanning the gap. CDR3 amino acids: CASSSLGGQRNTIYF. The CDR3 DNA follows: TGTGCCAGCAGCTCACTAGGGGGTCAAAGAAACACCATATATTTT.

This clone turned up a few times. The rearrangement links TRBV14 to TRBJ2-2; 10 bases align to TRBD2. The CDR3 loop spans 16 amino acids. CDR1 and CDR2 (germline): SGHDN, FVKESK. With 5 bases clipped from V and 2 bases from J, the junction kept 5 bases outside the gene matches. The CDR3 nucleotides read TGTGCCAGCAGCAGTAAGCGGGGGGGAAACACCGGGGAGCTGTTTTTT. Protein product: CASSSKRGGNTGELFF.

This clone has only one observation. The chain combines TRBV11-3 with TRBJ2-5; tentative D call: TRBD1 (6 bases). The CDR3 covers 13 residues. The germline gives CDR1 SGHNT, CDR2 YENEEA. V was cut by 1 base and J by 4 bases, with 7 bases left in between. CDR3 in amino acids: CASSLGGGETQYF. CDR3 nucleotide sequence: TGTGCCAGCAGCTTAGGAGGGGGAGAGACCCAGTACTTC.

V and J are TRBV2 and TRBJ1-1; D is undetermined. Germline-derived CDR1 and CDR2 are SNHLY and FYNNEI. The CDR3 sequence is 13 residues long. The V end lost 5 bases, the J end lost 1 base, and 8 bases lay between the germline ends. CDR3 sequence (DNA): TGTGCCAGCAGTCGGGAGACGAACACTGAAGCTTTCTTT. Protein: CASSRETNTEAFF.

The chain uses TRBV2 and TRBJ1-1, with 8 bases aligning to TRBD1. With 7 bases clipped from V and 2 bases from J, the junction kept 6 bases outside the gene matches. Germline lookup yields CDR1 SNHLY and CDR2 FYNNEI. The CDR3 totals 14 residues. CDR3 sequence (DNA): TGTGCCAGCAAGAAGGGACAGGTTAACACTGAAGCTTTCTTT. As protein: CASKKGQVNTEAFF.

The chain employs TRBV29-1 and TRBJ2-7, with TRBD1 matching over 10 bases. V shed 4 bases, J shed 7 bases, and the junction held 13 bases outside the gene matches. The germline V gene has CDR1 SQVTM and CDR2 ANQGSEA. The CDR3 runs 15 residues. Here the CDR3 reads CSVVGGGQGLGEQYF. The CDR3 DNA sequence: TGCAGCGTTGTCGGAGGGGGACAGGGGCTTGGAGAGCAGTACTTC.

In its sample, this clone was seen once. The genes are TRBV2 and TRBJ1-2, with D unresolved. This CDR3 has 11 residues. CDR1 and CDR2 from the germline V gene are SNHLY and FYNNEI. The V end was cut by 7 bases, the J end by 4 bases, with 7 bases between. The CDR3 nucleotides are TGTGCCAGCACTAACAGCTATGGCTACACCTTC. Translated: CASTNSYGYTF.

The rearrangement links TRBV5-1 to TRBJ2-3, with 15 bases that match TRBD2. The CDR3 is made up of 17 amino acids. V was pared by 4 bases and J by 4 bases, with 7 bases of the junction left unmatched. CDR1 is SGHRS and CDR2 is YFSETQ in the germline V gene. CDR3 amino acids: CASSPGLAGGGADTQYF. In DNA, the CDR3 is TGCGCCAGCAGCCCGGGACTAGCGGGAGGAGGCGCAGATACGCAGTATTTT.

The rearrangement joins TRBV25-1 to TRBJ2-1, with TRBD1 identical over 12 bases. The germline V gene has CDR1 MGHDK and CDR2 SYGVNS. The CDR3 extends over 17 amino acids. The junction had 9 bases not matched to a gene; V was cut back by 2 bases and J by 7 bases. The CDR3 sequence: CASSEPGQGAPWNEQFF. In DNA form, the CDR3 reads TGTGCCAGCAGTGAACCGGGACAGGGGGCGCCGTGGAATGAGCAGTTCTTC.

The rearrangement joins TRBV10-3 to TRBJ2-5; 9 bases are shared with TRBD1. J was trimmed by 4 bases and V by 0 bases; bases with no gene match: 9. This CDR3 has 17 residues. Germline V lookup: CDR1 ENHRY, CDR2 SYGVKD. The DNA of the CDR3 is TGTGCCATCAGTGAGTCGGGAGGGACAGGGTATGGAGAGACCCAGTACTTC. Its protein is CAISESGGTGYGETQYF.

V is TRBV11-2 and J is TRBJ2-7; D is ambiguous. Trimming left V 1 base short and J 3 bases short, with 4 bases between. The CDR3 runs to 12 residues. The germline CDR1 and CDR2 sequences are SGHAT and FQNNGV. This CDR3 reads CASSLVIYEQYF. The CDR3 DNA is TGTGCCAGCAGCTTAGTTATCTACGAGCAGTACTTC.

This clone was observed a few times. The chain recombines TRBV5-1 with TRBJ1-1, with D perhaps matching TRBD1 (6 bases). The V gene lost 0 bases and the J gene lost 5 bases, with 8 bases spanning the gap. Germline V lookup: CDR1 SGHRS, CDR2 YFSETQ. This CDR3 contains 13 residues. As DNA, the CDR3 is TGCGCCAGCAGCTTGGAAGGGGGAACTGAAGCTTTCTTT. It is translated as CASSLEGGTEAFF.

This clone showed up just once. This sequence joins TRBV6-5 and TRBJ2-3, with a weak D call TRBD1 (5 bases). Germline V gene sequence: CDR1 MNHEY, CDR2 SVGAGI. This CDR3 spans 15 amino acids. V was cut by 0 bases and J by 2 bases, with 9 bases left in between. The CDR3 nucleotides read TGTGCCAGCAGTTACTCGTCAGGGTTCACAGATACGCAGTATTTT. Amino acids: CASSYSSGFTDTQYF.

J is TRBJ2-5 and V is TRBV2; D is undetermined. Germline CDR1 reads SNHLY; CDR2 reads FYNNEI. V was shortened by 6 bases and J by 5 bases, with 10 bases between the two germline ends. This CDR3 contains 12 residues. This chain's CDR3 is CASRETWETQYF. CDR3 DNA sequence: TGTGCCAGCAGGGAGACTTGGGAGACCCAGTACTTC. Full variable domain (outside the CDR3, taken from reference TRBV2 and TRBJ2-5): EPEVTQTPSHQVTQMGQEVILRCVPISNHLYFYWYRQILGQKVEFLVSFYNNEISEKSEIFDDQFSVERPDGSNFTLKIRSTKLEDSAMYFCASRETWETQYFGPGTRLLVL.

The rearrangement links TRBV19 to TRBJ2-1; perhaps TRBD2 as D (6 bases). V lost 1 base, J lost 10 bases, and 11 bases lay in between. CDR3 length: 13 residues. Per germline, CDR1 LNHDA and CDR2 SQIVND (reference sequence). The CDR3 coding sequence is TGTGCCAGTAGTATAGGAGAGGGAGGCGAGCAGTTCTTC. This gives the protein CASSIGEGGEQFF.

This chain uses TRBV5-8 with TRBJ1-1; tentatively, D is TRBD1 (5 bases). Looked up from germline, CDR1 is SGHTS and CDR2 is YDEGEE. With 1 base removed from V and 4 bases from J, the gap between germline ends came to 8 bases. There are 13 residues in the CDR3. The chain's CDR3 is CASSLRGFTEAFF. The CDR3 DNA reads TGTGCCAGCAGCTTGAGGGGTTTCACTGAAGCTTTCTTT. The whole variable domain, remainder taken from reference TRBV5-8 and TRBJ1-1, is EAGVTQSPTHLIKTRGQQATLRCSPISGHTSVYWYQQALGLGLQFLLWYDEGEERNRGNFPPRFSGRQFPNYSSELNVNALELEDSALYLCASSLRGFTEAFFGQGTRLTVV.

This clone has a single count. This chain links TRBV28 with TRBJ1-5, with 10 bases lining up with TRBD1. CDR1 is MDHEN, CDR2 SYDVKM, per germline. The CDR3 consists of 15 residues. V dropped 3 bases and J dropped 6; count of bases not matched to a gene: 5. The CDR3 here is CASSLDRGTSQPQHF. Here the CDR3 DNA reads TGTGCCAGCAGTTTGGACAGGGGGACGAGTCAGCCCCAGCATTTT.

V and J are TRBV14 and TRBJ2-7; 12 bases map to TRBD2. V lost 0 bases to trimming and J lost 3 bases; unmatched junction nucleotides: 9. The CDR3 contains 18 residues. The germline V gene has CDR1 SGHDN and CDR2 FVKESK. The CDR3 coding sequence is TGTGCCAGCAGCCAAGAAAGGTCCGGGACTAGCGGGCTCTACGAGCAGTACTTC. This sequence encodes CASSQERSGTSGLYEQYF.

The chain carries TRBV30 and TRBJ2-3, with 8 positions matching TRBD2. Trimming cost V 2 bases and J 1 base; bases outside gene matches: 2. Germline CDR1 GTSNPN, CDR2 SVGIG (reference sequence). The CDR3 covers 14 residues. CDR3 DNA sequence: TGTGCCTGGAGTCCGGGGGGGGGCACAGATACGCAGTATTTT. As protein: CAWSPGGGTDTQYF.

The rearrangement joins TRBV9 to TRBJ1-1, with D unclear. CDR1 and CDR2 from the germline V gene are SGDLS and YYNGEE. The V end lost 0 bases, the J end lost 0 bases, and 9 bases lay between the germline ends. The CDR3 loop spans 15 amino acids. CDR3 amino acids: CASSVGGGLNTEAFF. CDR3 nucleotides: TGTGCCAGCAGCGTAGGGGGAGGGCTGAACACTGAAGCTTTCTTT.

The chain couples TRBV7-8 to TRBJ2-7, with D maybe TRBD1 (5 bases). The CDR3 length is 14 residues. Trimming left V 2 bases short and J 5 bases short, with 13 bases between. CDR1 is SGHVS and CDR2 is FQNEAQ in the germline V gene. The chain's CDR3 is CASSLTTRVHEQYF. The DNA for the CDR3 is TGTGCCAGCAGCTTAACGACCAGGGTACACGAGCAGTACTTC.

To note about this clone: An end of the junction differs from the germline gene, which may be a read error. The V and J genes are TRBV7-9 and TRBJ2-5, with 8 positions matching TRBD2. Germline CDR1 and CDR2: SEHNR and FQNEAQ (reference sequence). CDR3 length: 16 residues. CDR3 nucleotides: TGTACCAGCAGTCGGCTTTCGTCGGGGGGGAGAGAGACCCAGTACTTC. Translated, it gives CTSSRLSSGGRETQYF.

This chain connects TRBV29-1 to TRBJ1-2; 8 nucleotides match TRBD1. This CDR3 comprises 12 residues. The junction had 5 bases not matched to a gene; V was cut back by 5 bases and J by 6 bases. CDR1 and CDR2 (germline): SQVTM, ANQGSEA. CDR3 sequence: CSVSRGRDGYTF. CDR3 DNA: TGCAGCGTTTCCAGGGGGCGCGATGGCTACACCTTC.

The chain is built from TRBV19 and TRBJ1-5, with D perhaps matching TRBD1 (6 bases). The CDR3 is 15 amino acids. The V and J ends lost 5 bases and 0 bases respectively, with 11 bases between them. CDR1 is LNHDA and CDR2 is SQIVND in the germline V gene (reference sequence). In DNA, the CDR3 is TGTGCCAGTAGTTGGACAGCGTATAGCAATCAGCCCCAGCATTTT. Translating it yields CASSWTAYSNQPQHF.

The V call is TRBV29-1, the J call TRBJ1-3, with TRBD1 as a possible D gene (5 bases). The germline gives CDR1 SQVTM, CDR2 ANQGSEA. V lost 0 bases and J lost 0, with 9 bases in between. The CDR3 covers 15 residues. The CDR3 nucleotides are TGCAGCGTTGAAGATCAGGACACCTCTGGAAACACCATATATTTT. Encoded protein: CSVEDQDTSGNTIYF.

The rearrangement uses TRBV5-6 and TRBJ1-1, with a tentative D call TRBD1 (6 bases). The V gene lost 4 bases and the J gene lost 3 bases, with 16 bases spanning the gap. CDR1 is SGHDT and CDR2 is YYEEEE in the germline V gene. The CDR3 is made up of 15 amino acids. CDR3 sequence reads: CASSQYYRDDTEAFF. CDR3 bases: TGTGCCAGCAGCCAGTATTACAGGGACGACACTGAAGCTTTCTTT. Variable domain in full (rest from reference TRBV5-6 and TRBJ1-1): DAGVTQSPTHLIKTRGQQVTLRCSPKSGHDTVSWYQQALGQGPQFIFQYYEEEERQRGNFPDRFSGHQFPNYSSELNVNALLLGDSALYLCASSQYYRDDTEAFFGQGTRLTVV.

This CDR3 reads CASSFRQGTGELFF. The DNA of the CDR3 is TGTGCCAGCAGCTTCCGACAGGGGACCGGGGAGCTGTTTTTT. This chain joins TRBV5-6 and TRBJ2-2; 8 nucleotides align to TRBD1. CDR1 is SGHDT and CDR2 is YYEEEE in the germline V gene. This CDR3 is built from 14 residues. J lost 5 bases, V lost 2 bases, and 2 bases had no gene match. Supplemented by reference TRBV5-6 and TRBJ2-2, the full variable domain reads DAGVTQSPTHLIKTRGQQVTLRCSPKSGHDTVSWYQQALGQGPQFIFQYYEEEERQRGNFPDRFSGHQFPNYSSELNVNALLLGDSALYLCASSFRQGTGELFFGEGSRLTVL.